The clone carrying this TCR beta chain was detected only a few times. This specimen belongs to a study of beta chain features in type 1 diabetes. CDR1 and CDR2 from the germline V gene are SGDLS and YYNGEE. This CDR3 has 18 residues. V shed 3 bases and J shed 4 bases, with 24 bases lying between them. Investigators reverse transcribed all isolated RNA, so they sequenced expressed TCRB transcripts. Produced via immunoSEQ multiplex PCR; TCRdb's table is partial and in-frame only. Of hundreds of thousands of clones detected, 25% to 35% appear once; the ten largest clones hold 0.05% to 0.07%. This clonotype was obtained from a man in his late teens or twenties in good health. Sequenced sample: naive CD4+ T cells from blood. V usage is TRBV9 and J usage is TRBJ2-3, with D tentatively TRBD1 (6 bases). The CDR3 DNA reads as TGTGCCAGCAGCGGAAAGAGGGGGACGGAGCCGCACGCAGATACGCAGTATTTT. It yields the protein CASSGKRGTEPHADTQYF. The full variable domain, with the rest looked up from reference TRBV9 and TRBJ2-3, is DSGVTQTPKHLITATGQRVTLRCSPRSGDLSVYWYQQSLDQGLQFLIQYYNGEERAKGNILERFSAQQFPDLHSELNLSSLELGDSALYFCASSGKRGTEPHADTQYFGPGTRLTVL.